Presented here are 10 T cell receptor beta chains from one specimen sequenced in a study of cytomegalovirus exposure and HLA in healthy donors (TCRdb year 2017). The protocol used for the library was the immunoSEQ multiplex PCR assay. The multiplex PCR relied on a mix of 60 forward primers for TCR Vbeta segments and 13 reverse primers for TCR Jbeta segments. Held by TCRdb, this immuneACCESS table contains in-frame sequences only and omits some clones. Under half of the omission traces to an unresolved V gene where checked; the cause of the rest is unknown. A total of around 180,000 clones appear in this sample, 65% to 90% of them only once. Approximately 1.2% of the sample belongs to the ten largest clones. Sequencing input: PBMCs. The receptors shown here come from a girl aged 2-10 years in good health and CMV-seropositive.

The CDR3 DNA reads TGTGCCAGCAGTTACTCGATTTGGGAGGGTGGGTACGAGCAGTACTTC. It specifies CASSYSIWEGGYEQYF. This chain connects TRBV6-5 to TRBJ2-7; 7 bases align to TRBD2. In germline, CDR1 is MNHEY, CDR2 SVGAGI. J gave up 4 bases and V 0 bases, and 9 bases lay outside the gene matches. The CDR3 runs 16 residues.

The chain joins TRBV25-1 to TRBJ1-2; 9 bases are shared with TRBD1. Per the germline V gene, CDR1 is MGHDK and CDR2 is SYGVNS. The CDR3 loop spans 16 amino acids. V lost 6 bases to trimming and J lost 2 bases; unmatched junction nucleotides: 10. Here the CDR3 reads CASRGQGIRGNYGYTF. The CDR3 nucleotides read TGTGCCAGCAGGGGACAGGGTATAAGAGGGAACTATGGCTACACCTTC.

The chain couples TRBV7-8 to TRBJ1-2, with D maybe TRBD1 (5 bases). CDR1 SGHVS and CDR2 FQNEAQ come from the germline V gene. Between the trimmed V and J ends, which lost 5 bases and 4 bases, there was a span of 14 bases. The CDR3 has 14 amino acids. The CDR3 bases are TGTGCCAGCAGCCTAGAACGGGGGGTCTATGGCTACACCTTC. This gives the protein CASSLERGVYGYTF.

The chain has TRBV6-1 and TRBJ2-1, with 7 nucleotides matching TRBD1. Germline V lookup: CDR1 MNHNS, CDR2 SASEGT. V shed 5 bases, J shed 6 bases, and the junction held 4 bases outside the gene matches. The CDR3 is 13 amino acids. The CDR3 bases are TGTGCCAGCAGTTTACAGGGGATCAATGAGCAGTTCTTC. It translates to CASSLQGINEQFF.

The CDR3 DNA sequence: TGTGCCAGCAGTTCCCCGGGGGGGAGCTCCTACAATGAGCAGTTCTTC. Translation gives CASSSPGGSSYNEQFF. The chain carries TRBV7-2 and TRBJ2-1; 8 nucleotides line up with TRBD2. CDR1 is SGHTA and CDR2 is FQGNSA in the germline V gene. J lost 0 bases, V lost 6 bases, and 7 bases had no gene match. The CDR3 runs to 16 residues.

The chain uses TRBV9 and TRBJ2-3; 11 nucleotides match TRBD2. Losses at the gene ends were 4 bases for V and 2 bases for J; bases not matched to a gene: 6. CDR1 and CDR2 (germline): SGDLS, YYNGEE. The CDR3 totals 16 residues. CDR3 region: CASSPQTSGVTDTQYF. As DNA, the CDR3 is TGTGCCAGCAGCCCGCAGACTAGCGGGGTCACAGATACGCAGTATTTT.

The V and J genes are TRBV4-1 and TRBJ2-3, with 8 bases fitting TRBD2. The V gene end was trimmed by 4 bases and the J gene end by 0 bases; junction bases not matched to a gene: 9. Germline CDR1 reads MGHRA; CDR2 reads YSYEKL. CDR3 length equals 17 residues. The CDR3 here is CASSLSALAGSTDTQYF. CDR3 in DNA: TGCGCCAGCAGCCTATCGGCCCTAGCGGGTAGCACAGATACGCAGTATTTT.

V usage is TRBV5-4 and J usage is TRBJ2-1; TRBD1 matches 8 bases. Losses at the gene ends were 4 bases for V and 5 bases for J; bases not matched to a gene: 11. CDR3 length: 16 residues. From germline, CDR1 is SGHNT and CDR2 YYREEE (reference sequence). In DNA form, the CDR3 reads TGTGCCAGCAGCATTTCAGGACAGGGAGGCCACAATGAGCAGTTCTTC. Amino acids: CASSISGQGGHNEQFF.

V and J are TRBV5-1 and TRBJ1-1, with 8 bases fitting TRBD1. The V segment lost 0 bases and the J segment 4 bases; nucleotides outside the gene matches: 5. The CDR3 has 15 amino acids. CDR1 and CDR2 (germline): SGHRS, YFSETQ. The CDR3 sequence: CASSLAATGVTEAFF. The CDR3 nucleotides are TGCGCCAGCAGCTTGGCCGCGACAGGGGTCACTGAAGCTTTCTTT.

The chain combines TRBV27 with TRBJ2-7, with TRBD1 identical over 9 bases. Germline V gene lookup returns CDR1 MNHEY and CDR2 SMNVEV (reference sequence). This CDR3 has 14 amino acids. The V segment lost 5 bases and the J segment 3 bases; nucleotides outside the gene matches: 5. CDR3 nucleotide sequence: TGTGCCAGCAGTCGCGAGGGACAGGGCTACGAGCAGTACTTC. It yields the protein CASSREGQGYEQYF.